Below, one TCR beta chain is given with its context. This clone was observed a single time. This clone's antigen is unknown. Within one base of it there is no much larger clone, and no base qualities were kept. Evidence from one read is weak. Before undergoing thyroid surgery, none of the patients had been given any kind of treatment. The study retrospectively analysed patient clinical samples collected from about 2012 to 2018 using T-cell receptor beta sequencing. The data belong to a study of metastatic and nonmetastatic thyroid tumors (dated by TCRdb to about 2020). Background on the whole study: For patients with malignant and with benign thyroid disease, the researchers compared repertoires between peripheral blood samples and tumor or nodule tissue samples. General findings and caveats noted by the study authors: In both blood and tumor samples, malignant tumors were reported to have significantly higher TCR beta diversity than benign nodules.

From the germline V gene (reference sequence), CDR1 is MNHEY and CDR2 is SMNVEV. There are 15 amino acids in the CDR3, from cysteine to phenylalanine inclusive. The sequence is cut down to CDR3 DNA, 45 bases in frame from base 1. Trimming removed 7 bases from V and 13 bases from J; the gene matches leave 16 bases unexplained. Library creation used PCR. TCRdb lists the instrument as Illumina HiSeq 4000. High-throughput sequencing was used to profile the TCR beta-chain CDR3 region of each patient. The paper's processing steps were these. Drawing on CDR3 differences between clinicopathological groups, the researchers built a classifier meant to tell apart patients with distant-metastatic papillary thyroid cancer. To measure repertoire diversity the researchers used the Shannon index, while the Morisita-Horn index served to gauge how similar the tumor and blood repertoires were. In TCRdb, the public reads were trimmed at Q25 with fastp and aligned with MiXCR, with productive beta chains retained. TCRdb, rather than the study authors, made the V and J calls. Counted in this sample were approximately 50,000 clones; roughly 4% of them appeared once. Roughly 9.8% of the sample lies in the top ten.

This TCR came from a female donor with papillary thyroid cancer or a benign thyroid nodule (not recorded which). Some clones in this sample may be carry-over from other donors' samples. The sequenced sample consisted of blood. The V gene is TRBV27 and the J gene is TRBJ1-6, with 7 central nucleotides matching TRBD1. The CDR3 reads CASTLGDSGGSPLHF. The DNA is TGTGCCAGCACTCTCGGGGACAGCGGGGGTTCGCCCCTCCACTTT.